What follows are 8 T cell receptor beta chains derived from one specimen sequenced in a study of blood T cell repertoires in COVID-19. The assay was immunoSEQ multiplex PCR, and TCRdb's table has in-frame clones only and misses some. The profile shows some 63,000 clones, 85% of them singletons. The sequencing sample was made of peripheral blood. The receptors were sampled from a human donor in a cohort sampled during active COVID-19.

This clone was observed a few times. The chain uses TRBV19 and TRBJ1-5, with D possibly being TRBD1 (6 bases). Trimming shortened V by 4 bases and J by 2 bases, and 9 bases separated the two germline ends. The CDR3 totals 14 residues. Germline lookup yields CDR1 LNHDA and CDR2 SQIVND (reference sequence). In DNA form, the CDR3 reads TGTGCCAGTAGTAACTCAGGGGGCAATCAGCCCCAGCATTTT. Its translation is CASSNSGGNQPQHF.

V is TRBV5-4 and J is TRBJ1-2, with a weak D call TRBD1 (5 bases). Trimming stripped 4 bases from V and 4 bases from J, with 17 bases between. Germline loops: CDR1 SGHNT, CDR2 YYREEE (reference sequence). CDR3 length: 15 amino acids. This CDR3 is CASSASQARVYGYTF. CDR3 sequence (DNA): TGTGCCAGCAGCGCCTCACAGGCTAGAGTCTATGGCTACACCTTC. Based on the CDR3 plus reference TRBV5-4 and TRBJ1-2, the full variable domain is ETGVTQSPTHLIKTRGQQVTLRCSSQSGHNTVSWYQQALGQGPQFIFQYYREEENGRGNFPPRFSGLQFPNYSSELNVNALELDDSALYLCASSASQARVYGYTFGSGTRLTVV.

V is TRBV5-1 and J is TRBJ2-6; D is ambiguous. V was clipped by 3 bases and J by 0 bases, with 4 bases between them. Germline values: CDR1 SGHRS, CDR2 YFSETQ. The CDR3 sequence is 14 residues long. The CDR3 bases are TGCGCCAGCAGCTCAGACTCTGGGGCCAACGTCCTGACTTTC. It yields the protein CASSSDSGANVLTF.

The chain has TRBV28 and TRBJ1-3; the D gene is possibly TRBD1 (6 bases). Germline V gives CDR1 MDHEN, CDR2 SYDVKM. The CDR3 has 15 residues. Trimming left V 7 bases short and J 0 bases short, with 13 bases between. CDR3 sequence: CASTTGQHSGNTIYF. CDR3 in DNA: TGTGCCAGCACGACAGGACAGCACTCTGGAAACACCATATATTTT.

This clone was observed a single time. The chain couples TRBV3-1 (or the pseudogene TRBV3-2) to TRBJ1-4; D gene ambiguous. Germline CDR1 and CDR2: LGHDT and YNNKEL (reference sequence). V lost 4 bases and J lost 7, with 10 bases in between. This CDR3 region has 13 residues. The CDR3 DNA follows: TGTGCCAGCAGCCGCGGGGAACCTGAAAAACTGTTTTTT. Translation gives CASSRGEPEKLFF.

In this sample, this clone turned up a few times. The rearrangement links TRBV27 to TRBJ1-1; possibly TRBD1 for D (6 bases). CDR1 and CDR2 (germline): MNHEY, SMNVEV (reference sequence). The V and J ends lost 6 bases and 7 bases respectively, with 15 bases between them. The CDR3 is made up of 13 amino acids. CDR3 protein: CASSPQGLVEAFF. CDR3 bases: TGTGCCAGCAGCCCACAGGGTTTGGTTGAAGCTTTCTTT.

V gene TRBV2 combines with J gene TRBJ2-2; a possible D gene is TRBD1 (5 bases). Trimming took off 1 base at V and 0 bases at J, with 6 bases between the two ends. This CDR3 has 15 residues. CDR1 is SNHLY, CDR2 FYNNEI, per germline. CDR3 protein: CASSEGTTNTGELFF. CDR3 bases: TGTGCCAGCAGTGAAGGGACAACGAACACCGGGGAGCTGTTTTTT.

The DNA for the CDR3 is TGTGCCAGCAGCCCAAGGCAAGCCCCGGGGGAGACCCAGTACTTC. It translates to CASSPRQAPGETQYF. This sequence joins TRBV9 and TRBJ2-5; a possible D gene is TRBD2 (5 bases). The ends were cut back, 4 bases at V and 5 bases at J, with 18 bases in the middle. The CDR3 has 15 amino acids. The germline V gene encodes CDR1 SGDLS and CDR2 YYNGEE.